One T cell receptor (beta chain) is described in this entry. Its binding antigen is unknown. Likely a read error: the CDR3 ends without its conserved phenylalanine or tryptophan. The sample is drawn from a study of CD8+CD57+ T cells in acquired aplastic anemia (dated by TCRdb to the late 2010s). Some background on the complete study: DNA extracted from sorted CD4+ and CD8+ cells had a mean of approximately 3.5 ug, with a range of about 0.18 to 27.4 ug. CD8+CD57+ expansion was defined as frequency above the mean frequency observed in healthy subjects.

Profiling of TCR beta VDJ combinations and CDR3 sequences used genomic DNA as the template. An Illumina HiSeq 2000 was used for TCR repertoire sequencing. As for the authors' bioinformatics: Repertoire assessment relied on Simpson's diversity index, CDR3 size and DJ length profiles, and TRBV/TRBJ rearrangement plots. Whichever DNA sequence was most abundant in the deep sequencing data was defined as the immunodominant clone. CDR3 amino acid sequences were checked for sharing between subjects and were compared against published repertoires and the VDJdb database. TCRdb reran the public reads through fastp at Q25 and MiXCR, keeping productive beta chains. Every entry covers one CDR3 protein and lists the most common genes and DNA from its rows. The V and J calls and clone size are TCRdb's, not the authors'. Across this sample there are fewer than 250,000 distinct CDR3 sequences, with about 44% seen only once. The ten largest account for about 7.8% of the sample.

The CDR3 extends over 16 residues, inclusive of both ends. The CDR3 DNA has 48 bases and is translated from base 1. CDR1 and CDR2 are drawn from the germline V gene (reference sequence): DFQATT, SNEGSKA. Trimming at the junction amounts to 0 bases on V and 10 bases on J, and the germline ends lie 19 bases apart. The paper's findings and limits, for the study overall: Although under 35 CD8+ CDR3 sequences were shared by patients and controls, these sequences appeared highly expressed in patients and within the immunodominant clones of patients. Patients and healthy controls showed no significant difference in CD8+ Simpson's diversity (P=0.060).

Flow cytometry had shown CD8+CD57+ cell expansion in the patients selected for sequencing. Every patient had severe acquired aplastic anemia, diagnosed using the International Study of Aplastic Anemia and Agranulocytosis and Camitta criteria. At the time blood was sampled, none of the patients had received any therapy. In the study, sorted CD4+ and CD8+ blood T cells from patients with severe aplastic anemia and from healthy subjects underwent deep sequencing of TCR repertoires. Patients were enrolled in the USA under clinicaltrials.gov protocols 00001620, 01623167, 00001397, 00071045, 00081523 and 00961064. Ficoll-Paque density gradient centrifugation was used to isolate peripheral blood mononuclear cells. Before DNA extraction, CD4+ and CD8+ T cells were sorted by FACS or by magnetic beads.

Sample: sorted CD4+, CD8+, or CD8+CD57+ T cells (not recorded which) from PBMCs. This TCR was sampled from a human donor with aplastic anemia. The rearrangement joined TRBV20-1 to TRBJ1-6; a weak D assignment points to TRBD1 (5 bases agree). This receptor carries the CDR3 CSARDAGVLGGSPLHL. The nucleotide sequence reads as follows: TGCAGTGCTAGAGATGCCGGGGTCTTGGGGGGATCACCCCTCCACCTT.